Presented here are 4 T cell receptor beta chains from one specimen sequenced in a study of early T cells in non-severe SARS-CoV-2 infection. TCRdb reprocessed the 5' RACE reads with MiXCR, giving one entry per CDR3 protein. This table holds 40,000 to 45,000 distinct CDR3 sequences, under 7.5% found once. The source material was whole blood, sampled at baseline. These receptors all stem from an adult who was a healthcare worker with PCR-confirmed SARS-CoV-2 infection or an uninfected control (not recorded which).

This clonotype has at least ten counts. The chain uses TRBV6-9 and TRBJ2-7; 8 nucleotides align to TRBD1. The CDR3 runs to 13 residues. After removal of 6 bases from V and 7 bases from J, the junction contained 8 bases not matched to a gene. Germline V gives CDR1 MNHGY, CDR2 SVAAGI. The DNA of the CDR3 is TGTGCCAGCAGAGCCGGGACAGGATGGGAGCAGTACTTC. It yields the protein CASRAGTGWEQYF.

This rearrangement joins TRBV9 to TRBJ1-2, with a weak D call TRBD1 (6 bases). Deletions cut 3 bases from V and 6 bases from J, with 18 bases between. The CDR3 has 15 amino acids. Germline V gives CDR1 SGDLS, CDR2 YYNGEE. CDR3 amino acids: CASSAPTGTQNGYTF. As DNA, the CDR3 is TGTGCCAGCAGCGCACCTACAGGGACCCAGAATGGCTACACCTTC.

This clonotype occurred many times. The chain recombines TRBV4-1 with TRBJ1-4, with unresolved D. V was trimmed by 0 bases and J by 10 bases, leaving 9 bases between them. The germline V gene encodes CDR1 MGHRA and CDR2 YSYEKL. This CDR3 has 13 residues. CDR3 nucleotide sequence: TGCGCCAGCAGCCAAGAGGGTAACGGAAAACTGTTTTTT. This translates into CASSQEGNGKLFF.

Turning to this clonotype: One end of the junction does not line up with germline, which may come from a read error. The J gene is TRBJ2-1, the V gene TRBV5-1; 10 positions match TRBD2. The germline V gene encodes CDR1 SGHRS and CDR2 YFSETQ. The CDR3 is 14 residues long. The CDR3 spells CASRLASGSNEQFF. The CDR3 DNA reads TGCGCCAGCAGGTTGGCTAGCGGGAGCAATGAGCAGTTCTTC.